Listed below are T cell receptor beta chains from one sample, sequenced in a study of beta chain features in type 1 diabetes. TCRdb's table, derived via immunoSEQ multiplex PCR, lists solely in-frame clones and lacks some. In the table there are fewer than 200,000 clones, less than 9.5% of which are singletons. Sequencing was done on a sample of central memory CD4+ T cells from blood. Receptors were obtained from a man younger than 35 in good health. Each CDR3 is given with its conserved first and last residue. The order of the fields is J gene, clone size, D gene, V gene, CDR3 length, CDR3 DNA, CDR3 protein. A D gene is named only where the DNA matches it firmly. Some rows have no size entry. The others give once, few or many, or a class for an expanded clone.

j_gene: TRBJ1-1; abundance: few; d_gene: -; v_gene: TRBV28; len: 12; CDR3nt: TGTGCCAGCAGTTTACTTCCGACAGAAGCTTTCTTT; CDR3aa: CASSLLPTEAFF
j_gene: TRBJ1-5; abundance: -; d_gene: -; v_gene: TRBV28; len: 13; CDR3nt: TGTGCCAGCTCCCTTCAGAGCAATCAGCCCCAGCATTTT; CDR3aa: CASSLQSNQPQHF
j_gene: TRBJ1-2; abundance: -; d_gene: -; v_gene: TRBV30; len: 14; CDR3nt: TGTGCCTGGACCTCCGGACTTAGCCGTTATGGCTACACCTTC; CDR3aa: CAWTSGLSRYGYTF
j_gene: TRBJ1-2; abundance: -; d_gene: TRBD1; v_gene: TRBV7-9; len: 14; CDR3nt: TGTGCCAGCAGCCCAGAGGGACAGCTAAGGGGCTACACCTTC; CDR3aa: CASSPEGQLRGYTF
j_gene: TRBJ2-3; abundance: -; d_gene: -; v_gene: TRBV5-5; len: 13; CDR3nt: TGTGCCAGCAGCTTGGAGGGAGTCGATACGCAGTATTTT; CDR3aa: CASSLEGVDTQYF
j_gene: TRBJ2-3; abundance: -; d_gene: -; v_gene: TRBV19; len: 13; CDR3nt: TGTGCCAGTATGGGGACTCCTACAGATACGCAGTATTTT; CDR3aa: CASMGTPTDTQYF
j_gene: TRBJ2-1; abundance: few; d_gene: TRBD2; v_gene: TRBV19; len: 16; CDR3nt: TGTGCCAGTAGTACGTGGACTAGCGGGAGCCGGAATGAGCAGTTCTTC; CDR3aa: CASSTWTSGSRNEQFF
j_gene: TRBJ2-1; abundance: -; d_gene: -; v_gene: TRBV7-8; len: 15; CDR3nt: TGTGCCAGCAGCTTAAGAGGGAGAGTTTACAATGAGCAGTTCTTC; CDR3aa: CASSLRGRVYNEQFF
j_gene: TRBJ2-3; abundance: -; d_gene: TRBD1; v_gene: TRBV28; len: 12; CDR3nt: TGTGCCAGCTCCCAGACAGGGAGTACGCAGTATTTT; CDR3aa: CASSQTGSTQYF
j_gene: TRBJ1-5; abundance: few; d_gene: -; v_gene: TRBV7-9; len: 12; CDR3nt: TGTGCCAGCAGCTCTAACTACCAGCCCCAGCATTTT; CDR3aa: CASSSNYQPQHF
j_gene: TRBJ2-2; abundance: -; d_gene: TRBD2; v_gene: TRBV19; len: 14; CDR3nt: TGTGCCAGTTCCGGGAGGGCGGGCTCCGGGGAGCTGTTTTTT; CDR3aa: CASSGRAGSGELFF
j_gene: TRBJ2-1; abundance: -; d_gene: TRBD1; v_gene: TRBV7-8; len: 19; CDR3nt: TGTGCCAGCAGCTTAGCGCGTTTCGGTAACAGGGGCCTATACAATGAGCAGTTCTTC; CDR3aa: CASSLARFGNRGLYNEQFF
j_gene: TRBJ2-4; abundance: many; d_gene: -; v_gene: TRBV19; len: 14; CDR3nt: TGTGCCAGTAGTATAGGGACAGCAATCGACATTCAGTACTTC; CDR3aa: CASSIGTAIDIQYF
j_gene: TRBJ2-7; abundance: -; d_gene: -; v_gene: TRBV19; len: 16; CDR3nt: TGTGCCAGCCCGGAGAGGAGGAGGATGTCTTGGGACGAGCAGTACTTC; CDR3aa: CASPERRRMSWDEQYF
j_gene: TRBJ2-2; abundance: -; d_gene: -; v_gene: TRBV9; len: 16; CDR3nt: -; CDR3aa: CATTVLDRAAPGSCFF
j_gene: TRBJ1-1; abundance: few; d_gene: -; v_gene: TRBV4-3; len: 13; CDR3nt: TGCGCCAGCAGCCAAGATATAGCCCGCGACGCTTTCTTT; CDR3aa: CASSQDIARDAFF
j_gene: TRBJ1-5; abundance: once; d_gene: TRBD1; v_gene: TRBV6-1; len: 15; CDR3nt: TGTGCCAGCAGTGTCGACAGGGTAGGGAATCAGCCCCAGCATTTT; CDR3aa: CASSVDRVGNQPQHF
j_gene: TRBJ2-5; abundance: -; d_gene: -; v_gene: TRBV15; len: 13; CDR3nt: TGTGCCACCAGCAGAGACAGACAAGAGACCCAGTACTTC; CDR3aa: CATSRDRQETQYF
j_gene: TRBJ2-7; abundance: -; d_gene: TRBD2; v_gene: TRBV7-8; len: 14; CDR3nt: TGTGCCAGCAGCTTAGTTGGACTAGCGGGCGAGCAGTACTTC; CDR3aa: CASSLVGLAGEQYF
j_gene: TRBJ2-1; abundance: -; d_gene: -; v_gene: TRBV5-4; len: 15; CDR3nt: TGTGCCAGCAGCCGGTTAGGGGACTCCTACAATGAGCAGTTCTTC; CDR3aa: CASSRLGDSYNEQFF
j_gene: TRBJ1-2; abundance: -; d_gene: TRBD1; v_gene: TRBV4-3; len: 15; CDR3nt: TGCGCCAGCAGCCAAGAGTGGGACAGGGACTATGGCTACACCTTC; CDR3aa: CASSQEWDRDYGYTF
j_gene: TRBJ1-1; abundance: few; d_gene: -; v_gene: TRBV30; len: 13; CDR3nt: TGTGCCTGGAGTGTAAGGGGCGGAGTTGAAGCTTTCTTT; CDR3aa: CAWSVRGGVEAFF
j_gene: TRBJ2-7; abundance: -; d_gene: -; v_gene: TRBV7-9; len: 13; CDR3nt: TGTGCCAGCAGCCTGACCGAGGTAGGCGAGCAGTACTTC; CDR3aa: CASSLTEVGEQYF
j_gene: TRBJ2-3; abundance: -; d_gene: -; v_gene: TRBV19; len: 13; CDR3nt: TGTGCCAGTAGTACCTCAGGGTCAGATACGCAGTATTTT; CDR3aa: CASSTSGSDTQYF
j_gene: TRBJ2-5; abundance: -; d_gene: TRBD1; v_gene: TRBV7-9; len: 16; CDR3nt: TGTGCCAGCAGCCCCCTCGGGGACAGGGTAGGAGAGACCCAGTACTTC; CDR3aa: CASSPLGDRVGETQYF
j_gene: TRBJ2-1; abundance: few; d_gene: -; v_gene: TRBV9; len: 16; CDR3nt: TGTGCCAGCAGCCCCCGATCCCGCCACACCTACAATGAGCAGTTCTTC; CDR3aa: CASSPRSRHTYNEQFF
j_gene: TRBJ1-1; abundance: many; d_gene: -; v_gene: TRBV28; len: 10; CDR3nt: TGTGCCAGCAGTGACAGGATAGCTTTCTTT; CDR3aa: CASSDRIAFF
j_gene: TRBJ1-1; abundance: -; d_gene: -; v_gene: TRBV30; len: 13; CDR3nt: TGTGCCTGGAACGGACAGATGAACACTGAAGCTTTCTTT; CDR3aa: CAWNGQMNTEAFF
j_gene: TRBJ1-2; abundance: -; d_gene: -; v_gene: TRBV18; len: 15; CDR3nt: TGTGCCAGCTCACGAGCCGGCGGGGGCGACTATGGCTACACCTTC; CDR3aa: CASSRAGGGDYGYTF
j_gene: TRBJ1-5; abundance: few; d_gene: -; v_gene: TRBV28; len: 12; CDR3nt: TGTGCCGGCACAGGCGCCGGTCAGCCCCAGCATTTT; CDR3aa: CAGTGAGQPQHF
j_gene: TRBJ2-7; abundance: few; d_gene: -; v_gene: TRBV7-9; len: 15; CDR3nt: TGTGCCAGCAGCCCCGGGCAGCGGAACTCCTACGAGCAGTACTTC; CDR3aa: CASSPGQRNSYEQYF
j_gene: TRBJ2-5; abundance: few; d_gene: TRBD1; v_gene: TRBV7-8; len: 15; CDR3nt: TGTGCCAGCAGCCGACCGGGACAGGGGGCGGAGACCCAGTACTTC; CDR3aa: CASSRPGQGAETQYF
j_gene: TRBJ2-5; abundance: few; d_gene: TRBD2; v_gene: TRBV19; len: 14; CDR3nt: TGTGCCAGTAGTCAACTAGCGGCGGGAGAGACCCAGTACTTC; CDR3aa: CASSQLAAGETQYF
j_gene: TRBJ1-1; abundance: -; d_gene: TRBD1; v_gene: TRBV28; len: 14; CDR3nt: TGTGCCAGCAGGCCACAGGGGGCTGTGGTTGAAGCTTTCTTT; CDR3aa: CASRPQGAVVEAFF
j_gene: TRBJ2-6; abundance: few; d_gene: TRBD1; v_gene: TRBV4-1; len: 16; CDR3nt: TGCGCCAGCAGCCTACAGGGGGCGTTGGGGGCCAACGTCCTGACTTTC; CDR3aa: CASSLQGALGANVLTF
j_gene: TRBJ2-1; abundance: once; d_gene: TRBD2; v_gene: TRBV28; len: 15; CDR3nt: TGTGCCAGCAGCTTAGCGGGAGGCTCCTACAATGAGCAGTTCTTC; CDR3aa: CASSLAGGSYNEQFF
j_gene: TRBJ1-5; abundance: -; d_gene: -; v_gene: TRBV10-3; len: 13; CDR3nt: TGTGCCATCAGTGAGGGGCCTAATCAGCCCCAGCATTTT; CDR3aa: CAISEGPNQPQHF
j_gene: TRBJ2-1; abundance: -; d_gene: TRBD2; v_gene: TRBV7-2; len: 16; CDR3nt: TGTGCCAGCAGCTCGAGCCCGGGGGGTACCTACAATGAGCAGTTCTTC; CDR3aa: CASSSSPGGTYNEQFF
j_gene: TRBJ2-5; abundance: many; d_gene: -; v_gene: TRBV5-4; len: 16; CDR3nt: TGTGCCAGCAGCTATTGGAGGGGACAGCGCGGGGAGACCCAGTACTTC; CDR3aa: CASSYWRGQRGETQYF
j_gene: TRBJ2-7; abundance: few; d_gene: -; v_gene: TRBV7-8; len: 15; CDR3nt: TGTGCCAGCAGCCAGACCGAGCGGAGCTCCTACGAGCAGTACTTC; CDR3aa: CASSQTERSSYEQYF
j_gene: TRBJ1-5; abundance: few; d_gene: TRBD1; v_gene: TRBV19; len: 14; CDR3nt: TGTGCCAGTAGCACGACAGGGGGGGATCAGCCCCAGCATTTT; CDR3aa: CASSTTGGDQPQHF
j_gene: TRBJ1-2; abundance: few; d_gene: TRBD1; v_gene: TRBV10-3; len: 15; CDR3nt: TGTGCCATCAGCCAACCGGGACAGCAAAGCTATGGCTACACCTTC; CDR3aa: CAISQPGQQSYGYTF